This T cell receptor beta chain came from a study of blood T cell repertoires in COVID-19. The overall study: The study drew acute and convalescent COVID-19 samples from the United States, Italy and Spain. T cells, B-cell-depleted T cells, or PBMCs provided the cDNA or gDNA that served as material.

Germline values: CDR1 MNHNY, CDR2 SVGAGI (reference sequence). This CDR3 is built from 16 residues. V dropped 5 bases and J dropped 4 bases, with 18 bases sitting between them. This clone came up a few times. Authors' analysis steps: How many nucleated cells were present was estimated from reference gene primer amplification. The table came from immunoSEQ multiplex PCR; TCRdb's copy has only in-frame clones and leaves some out. V and J calls and clone size follow that table, whereas D and trimming were derived from the DNA. The sample consists of more than 65,000 clones, about 83% of them appearing once.

The sequence came from a woman at least 80 years old with active or convalescent COVID-19. Material: peripheral blood. V is TRBV6-6 and J is TRBJ1-5; tentative D call: TRBD1 (6 bases). CDR3 protein: CASSTNSGGGNQPQHF. In DNA form, the CDR3 reads TGTGCCAGCAGTACTAACTCGGGAGGGGGGAATCAGCCCCAGCATTTT.